These 20 T cell receptor beta chains came from one sample sequenced in a study of blood T cell dynamics during melanoma immunotherapy (TCRdb year 2020). The sample's time point label, decoded: pre-treatment baseline. Library method: the immunoSEQ multiplex PCR assay. TCRdb provides this immuneACCESS table in a form limited to in-frame rearrangements. Some clones are lacking; in checked studies, under half of them reflect an unresolved V gene, and why the rest are absent is not known. This sample comprises 9,500 to 10,000 clones, about 86% of them detected only once. Roughly 10% of the sample rests with the top ten. Sequencing used blood, obtained from a patient treated with checkpoint blockade. The source of these receptors is a human donor with melanoma.

This clone was recorded a few times. The V call is TRBV10-2, the J call TRBJ1-1, with 9 nucleotides matching TRBD1. V was clipped by 5 bases and J by 5 bases; unmatched bases: 6. The CDR3 spans 14 residues. Germline V gives CDR1 WSHSY, CDR2 SAAADI. The CDR3 DNA is TGCGCCAGCAGTCCTACAGGGGGCAAAACTGAAGCTTTCTTT. Protein sequence: CASSPTGGKTEAFF.

The J gene is TRBJ2-2, the V gene TRBV6-1; 11 nucleotides agree with TRBD2. The CDR3 loop spans 17 amino acids. J lost 4 bases, V lost 3 bases, and 7 bases had no gene match. Germline V gene lookup returns CDR1 MNHNS and CDR2 SASEGT. Here the CDR3 DNA reads TGTGCCAGCAGTGAGTTAGCGGGGGGGCGGATCACCGGGGAGCTGTTTTTT. Its translation: CASSELAGGRITGELFF.

As for this clone: At the DNA level, this CDR3 is encoded by other sequences in the same sample as well. The chain is built from TRBV28 and TRBJ2-7, with D perhaps matching TRBD1 (5 bases). With 4 bases removed from V and 2 bases from J, the gap between germline ends came to 15 bases. This CDR3 has 15 residues. Germline-derived CDR1 and CDR2 are MDHEN and SYDVKM. CDR3 nucleotides: TGTGCCAGCAGTTCTATGGGGCAGGTTGCCTACGAGCAGTACTTC. Encoded protein: CASSSMGQVAYEQYF.

For this clone: The junction and the germline gene differ at one end; a read error may be behind it. The rearrangement joins TRBV11-2 to TRBJ2-7, with 11 bases lining up with TRBD2. From germline, CDR1 is SGHAT and CDR2 FQNNGV. The CDR3 extends over 14 amino acids. This CDR3 reads CASSLAGGIYEQYF. CDR3 DNA: TGTGCCAGCAGTTTAGCGGGGGGGATCTACGAGCAGTACTTC.

This clone was observed once. The V gene is TRBV5-1, the J gene TRBJ1-1, with D possibly matching TRBD1 (5 bases). CDR1 is SGHRS, CDR2 YFSETQ, per germline. The length of the CDR3 is 15 residues. The V gene lost 4 bases and the J gene lost 5 bases, with 18 bases spanning the gap. CDR3 nucleotide sequence: TGCGCCAGCAGCCCGGTGGACAAACCCATGACTGAAGCTTTCTTT. Its protein product is CASSPVDKPMTEAFF.

J is TRBJ1-6 and V is TRBV18; D is ambiguous. CDR1 is KGHSH, CDR2 LQKENI, per germline. V was cut by 3 bases and J by 7 bases, with 16 bases left in between. There are 16 residues in the CDR3. CDR3 amino acids: CASSPKAGLGNSPLHF. The CDR3 DNA sequence: TGTGCCAGCTCACCCAAGGCCGGGTTGGGGAATTCACCCCTCCACTTT. The full variable domain, its missing parts supplied by reference TRBV18 and TRBJ1-6, is NAGVMQNPRHLVRRRGQEARLRCSPMKGHSHVYWYRQLPEEGLKFMVYLQKENIIDESGMPKERFSAEFPKEGPSILRIQQVVRGDSAAYFCASSPKAGLGNSPLHFGNGTRLTVT.

The chain recombines TRBV2 with TRBJ1-6; D gene unclear. Germline V gene data show CDR1 as SNHLY and CDR2 as FYNNEI. This CDR3 comprises 18 residues. Trimming shortened V by 3 bases and J by 2 bases, and 17 bases separated the two germline ends. The CDR3 protein is CASSESLFKRTYNSPLHF. The CDR3 region has the DNA TGTGCCAGCAGTGAGTCTTTGTTCAAGAGGACCTATAATTCACCCCTCCACTTT.

The genes are TRBV2 and TRBJ1-1; TRBD1 might be the D (5 bases). CDR3 length: 13 amino acids. Germline V CDR1 and CDR2: SNHLY, FYNNEI. The V end was cut by 9 bases, the J end by 0 bases, with 11 bases between. The CDR3 nucleotides are TGTGCCAGGGGGGGAGCACTGAACACTGAAGCTTTCTTT. This codes for CARGGALNTEAFF.

V gene TRBV19 combines with J gene TRBJ2-7; no definite D call. The V gene lost 3 bases and the J gene lost 0 bases, with 6 bases spanning the gap. Looked up from germline, CDR1 is LNHDA and CDR2 is SQIVND (reference sequence). The CDR3 runs to 13 residues. The CDR3 region is CASSIVGSYEQYF. The DNA for the CDR3 is TGTGCCAGTAGTATTGTGGGCTCCTACGAGCAGTACTTC.

V and J are TRBV6-1 and TRBJ1-1; 7 nucleotides align to TRBD1. The junction had 8 bases not matched to a gene; V was cut back by 2 bases and J by 5 bases. CDR1 MNHNS and CDR2 SASEGT come from the germline V gene. CDR3 size: 15 residues. CDR3 sequence reads: CASSEFNRGGTEAFF. CDR3 in DNA: TGTGCCAGCAGTGAATTTAACAGGGGAGGAACTGAAGCTTTCTTT.

In DNA form, the CDR3 reads TGTGCCAGTAGTATGGGGCCGGGGCGCACTGAAGCTTTCTTT. Protein sequence: CASSMGPGRTEAFF. The chain is built from TRBV19 and TRBJ1-1; D might be TRBD1 (5 bases). In germline, CDR1 is LNHDA, CDR2 SQIVND (reference sequence). The CDR3 runs 14 residues. Trimming stripped 3 bases from V and 4 bases from J, with 12 bases between.

The CDR3 coding sequence is TGTGCCAGCAGCTACGACCGGAGCTCCTACGAGCAGTACTTC. Encoded protein: CASSYDRSSYEQYF. The chain uses TRBV7-8 and TRBJ2-7; D is ambiguous. The CDR3 totals 14 residues. Germline V gene data show CDR1 as SGHVS and CDR2 as FQNEAQ. V was cut by 4 bases and J by 0 bases, with 10 bases left in between.

This clone showed up just once. This chain connects TRBV5-8 to TRBJ2-4, with TRBD1 as a possible D gene (6 bases). Trimming took off 3 bases at V and 3 bases at J, with 13 bases between the two ends. This CDR3 region has 15 residues. From germline, CDR1 is SGHTS and CDR2 YDEGEE. CDR3 region: CASSSGTIDKNIQYF. The CDR3 DNA follows: TGTGCCAGCAGCTCCGGGACAATTGACAAAAACATTCAGTACTTC.

J is TRBJ2-2 and V is TRBV28; 8 bases are shared with TRBD2. V dropped 6 bases and J dropped 4; count of bases not matched to a gene: 7. Germline V CDR1 and CDR2: MDHEN, SYDVKM. CDR3 length: 15 residues. Here the CDR3 DNA reads TGTGCCAGCAGGGCTCGGGGGGGACTCACCGGGGAGCTGTTTTTT. Protein: CASRARGGLTGELFF. The full variable domain, its missing parts supplied by reference TRBV28 and TRBJ2-2, is DVKVTQSSRYLVKRTGEKVFLECVQDMDHENMFWYRQDPGLGLRLIYFSYDVKMKEKGDIPEGYSVSREKKERFSLILESASTNQTSMYLCASRARGGLTGELFFGEGSRLTVL.

The chain links TRBV7-3 to TRBJ2-2, with D perhaps matching TRBD1 or TRBD2 (5 bases each). Trimming removed 5 bases from V and 2 bases from J, with 12 bases in between. The germline V gene has CDR1 SGHTA and CDR2 FQGTGA. The length of the CDR3 is 15 residues. CDR3 sequence (DNA): TGTGCCAGCAGCCCTGGGACGGCTAACACCGGGGAGCTGTTTTTT. It codes for CASSPGTANTGELFF.

The rearrangement joins TRBV28 to TRBJ2-7; D is ambiguous. The CDR3 totals 14 residues. Trimming stripped 4 bases from V and 2 bases from J, with 12 bases between. From germline, CDR1 is MDHEN and CDR2 SYDVKM. CDR3 loop: CASSSEPRAYEQYF. CDR3 nucleotides: TGTGCCAGCAGTTCGGAACCCCGGGCCTACGAGCAGTACTTC. Combining the CDR3 with reference TRBV28 and TRBJ2-7 gives the whole variable domain DVKVTQSSRYLVKRTGEKVFLECVQDMDHENMFWYRQDPGLGLRLIYFSYDVKMKEKGDIPEGYSVSREKKERFSLILESASTNQTSMYLCASSSEPRAYEQYFGPGTRLTVT.

The genes are TRBV27 and TRBJ1-1, with TRBD1 as a possible D gene (5 bases). The V and J ends lost 2 bases and 1 base respectively, with 8 bases between them. The CDR3 is 14 amino acids. The germline V gene encodes CDR1 MNHEY and CDR2 SMNVEV (reference sequence). CDR3 residues: CASSLLQANTEAFF. The CDR3 nucleotides are TGTGCCAGCAGTTTACTACAGGCGAACACTGAAGCTTTCTTT.

This clone was detected only once. The chain couples TRBV19 to TRBJ2-4; D gene uncertain. Germline V gives CDR1 LNHDA, CDR2 SQIVND (reference sequence). Between the trimmed V and J ends, which lost 4 bases and 9 bases, there was a span of 10 bases. The CDR3 has 12 residues. This CDR3 reads CASSTALGIQYF. CDR3 nucleotides: TGTGCCAGTAGTACCGCCCTGGGCATTCAGTACTTC.

This clone is a singleton in its sample. J is TRBJ1-2 and V is TRBV6-5, with unresolved D. CDR1 is MNHEY and CDR2 is SVGAGI in the germline V gene. V lost 5 bases and J 4 bases, leaving 14 bases between the germline ends. The CDR3 contains 14 residues. In nucleotides, the CDR3 is TGTGCCAGCAGTGAGAGATCAGCTTCCTATGGCTACACCTTC. The encoded protein is CASSERSASYGYTF.

This clone appeared a single time. The chain uses TRBV5-1 and TRBJ1-2, with 12 bases identical to TRBD1. The CDR3 consists of 14 residues. Germline loops: CDR1 SGHRS, CDR2 YFSETQ. The J segment lost 7 bases and the V segment lost 6 bases, leaving 7 bases of the junction unmatched. In DNA form, the CDR3 reads TGCGCCAGCACCACCGGGACAGGGGGCTCTGGCTACACCTTC. Translated, it gives CASTTGTGGSGYTF.